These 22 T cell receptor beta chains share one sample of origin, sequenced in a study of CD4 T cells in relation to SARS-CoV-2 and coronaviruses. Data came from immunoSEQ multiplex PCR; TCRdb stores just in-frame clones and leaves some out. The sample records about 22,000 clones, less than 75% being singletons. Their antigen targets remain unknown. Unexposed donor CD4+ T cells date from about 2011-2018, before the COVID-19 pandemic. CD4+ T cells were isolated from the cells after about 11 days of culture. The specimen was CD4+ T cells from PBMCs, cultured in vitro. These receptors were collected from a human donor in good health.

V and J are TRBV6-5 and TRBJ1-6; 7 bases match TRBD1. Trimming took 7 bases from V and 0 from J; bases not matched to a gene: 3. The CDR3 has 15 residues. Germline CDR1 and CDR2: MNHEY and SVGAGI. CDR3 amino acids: CASTRGSSYNSPLHF. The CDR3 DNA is TGTGCCAGCACCAGGGGGAGCTCCTATAATTCACCCCTCCACTTT.

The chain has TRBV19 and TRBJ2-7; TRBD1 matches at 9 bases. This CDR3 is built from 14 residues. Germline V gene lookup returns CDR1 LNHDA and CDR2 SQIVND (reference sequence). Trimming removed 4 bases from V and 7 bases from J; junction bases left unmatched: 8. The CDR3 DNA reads TGTGCCAGTAGTAGGACAGGGGACGTCTTTGAGCAGTACTTC. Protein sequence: CASSRTGDVFEQYF.

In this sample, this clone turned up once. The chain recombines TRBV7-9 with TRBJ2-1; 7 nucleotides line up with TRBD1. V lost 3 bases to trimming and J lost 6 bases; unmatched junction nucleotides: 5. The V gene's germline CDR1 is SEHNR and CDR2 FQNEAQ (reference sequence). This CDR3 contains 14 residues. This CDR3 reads CASSFQGDINEQFF. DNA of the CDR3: TGTGCCAGCAGCTTCCAGGGGGATATCAATGAGCAGTTCTTC.

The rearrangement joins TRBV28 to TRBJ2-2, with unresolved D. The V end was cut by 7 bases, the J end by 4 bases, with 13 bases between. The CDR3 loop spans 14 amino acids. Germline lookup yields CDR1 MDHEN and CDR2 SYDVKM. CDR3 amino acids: CASKNPGATGELFF. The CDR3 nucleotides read TGTGCCAGCAAAAACCCGGGCGCCACCGGGGAGCTGTTTTTT.

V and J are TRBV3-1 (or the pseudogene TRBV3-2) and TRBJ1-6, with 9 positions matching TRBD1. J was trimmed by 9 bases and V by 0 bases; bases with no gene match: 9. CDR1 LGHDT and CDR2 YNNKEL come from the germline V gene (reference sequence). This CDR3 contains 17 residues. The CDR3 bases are TGTGCCAGCAGCCAAGAAGGGACAGGGAGATTTGTTTCACCCCTCCACTTT. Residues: CASSQEGTGRFVSPLHF.

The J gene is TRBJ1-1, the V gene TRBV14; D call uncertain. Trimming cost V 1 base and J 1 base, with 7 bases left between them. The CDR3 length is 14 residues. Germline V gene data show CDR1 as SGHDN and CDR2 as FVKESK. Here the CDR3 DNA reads TGTGCCAGCAGCCAAGTCTCCGGGAACACTGAAGCTTTCTTT. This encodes CASSQVSGNTEAFF.

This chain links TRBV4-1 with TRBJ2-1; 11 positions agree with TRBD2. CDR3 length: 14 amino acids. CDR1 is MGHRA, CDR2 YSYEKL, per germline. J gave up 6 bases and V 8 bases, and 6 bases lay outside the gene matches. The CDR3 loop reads CASAPGLAGNEQFF. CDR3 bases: TGCGCCAGCGCACCCGGACTAGCGGGCAATGAGCAGTTCTTC.

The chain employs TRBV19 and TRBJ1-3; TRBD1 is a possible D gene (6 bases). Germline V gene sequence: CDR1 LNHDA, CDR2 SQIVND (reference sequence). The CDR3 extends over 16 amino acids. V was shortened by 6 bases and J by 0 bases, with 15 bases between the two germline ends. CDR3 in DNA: TGTGCCAGTAGCCTGACAGGCGCCATCTCTGGAAACACCATATATTTT. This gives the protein CASSLTGAISGNTIYF.

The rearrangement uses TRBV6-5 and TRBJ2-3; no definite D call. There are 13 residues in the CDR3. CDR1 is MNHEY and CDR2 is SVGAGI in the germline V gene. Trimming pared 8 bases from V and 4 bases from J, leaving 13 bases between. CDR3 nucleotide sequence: TGTGCCAGCGGAAGTCCACCCCCAGATACGCAGTATTTT. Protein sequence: CASGSPPPDTQYF.

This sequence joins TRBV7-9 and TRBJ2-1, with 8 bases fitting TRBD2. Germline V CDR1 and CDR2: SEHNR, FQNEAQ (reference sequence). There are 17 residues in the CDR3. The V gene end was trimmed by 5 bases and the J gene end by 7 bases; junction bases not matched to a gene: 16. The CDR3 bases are TGTGCCAGCAGCGGCGTCAAGGGCGGGGGGCTTAAGAATGAGCAGTTCTTC. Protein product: CASSGVKGGGLKNEQFF. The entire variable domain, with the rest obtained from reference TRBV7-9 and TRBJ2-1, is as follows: DTGVSQNPRHKITKRGQNVTFRCDPISEHNRLYWYRQTLGQGPEFLTYFQNEAQLEKSRLLSDRFSAERPKGSFSTLEIQRTEQGDSAMYLCASSGVKGGGLKNEQFFGPGTRLTVL.

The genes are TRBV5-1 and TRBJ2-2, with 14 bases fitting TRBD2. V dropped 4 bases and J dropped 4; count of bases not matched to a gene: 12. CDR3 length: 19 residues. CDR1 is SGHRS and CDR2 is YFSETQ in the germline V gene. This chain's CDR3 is CASSRGLAGVGSATGELFF. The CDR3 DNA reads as TGCGCCAGCAGCCGGGGACTAGCGGGAGTCGGGTCGGCCACCGGGGAGCTGTTTTTT.

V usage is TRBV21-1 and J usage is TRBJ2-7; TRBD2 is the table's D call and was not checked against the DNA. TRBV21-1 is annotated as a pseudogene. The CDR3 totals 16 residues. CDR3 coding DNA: TGTGCCAGCAGCAAAGCGCCGGTAGCGGGGGGGCTAGAGCAGTACTTC. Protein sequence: CASSKAPVAGGLEQYF.

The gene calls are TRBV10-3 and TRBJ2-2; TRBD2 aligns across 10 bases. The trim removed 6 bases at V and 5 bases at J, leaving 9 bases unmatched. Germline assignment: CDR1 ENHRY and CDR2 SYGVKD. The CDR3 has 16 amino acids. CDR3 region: CAIRNSGRYGTGELFF. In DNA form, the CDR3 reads TGTGCCATCAGAAATAGCGGGAGGTACGGGACCGGGGAGCTGTTTTTT.

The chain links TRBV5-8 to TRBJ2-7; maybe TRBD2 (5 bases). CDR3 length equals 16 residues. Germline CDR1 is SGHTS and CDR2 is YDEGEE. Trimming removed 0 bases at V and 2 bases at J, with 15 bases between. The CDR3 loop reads CASSLVLPGSPYEQYF. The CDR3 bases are TGTGCCAGCAGCTTGGTGTTGCCGGGAAGTCCCTACGAGCAGTACTTC.

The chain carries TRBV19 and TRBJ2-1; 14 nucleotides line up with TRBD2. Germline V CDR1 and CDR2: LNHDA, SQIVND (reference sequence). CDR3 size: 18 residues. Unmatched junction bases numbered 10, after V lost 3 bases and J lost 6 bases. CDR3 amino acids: CASSMKPGLAGVSNEQFF. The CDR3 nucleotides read TGTGCCAGTAGTATGAAGCCGGGACTAGCGGGAGTGTCCAATGAGCAGTTCTTC.

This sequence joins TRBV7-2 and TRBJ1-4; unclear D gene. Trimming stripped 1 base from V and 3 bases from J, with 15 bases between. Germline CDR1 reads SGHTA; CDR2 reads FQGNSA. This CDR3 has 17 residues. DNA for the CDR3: TGTGCCAGCAGCTTAGTGGTCAACCGGAGAGCTAATGAAAAACTGTTTTTT. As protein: CASSLVVNRRANEKLFF.

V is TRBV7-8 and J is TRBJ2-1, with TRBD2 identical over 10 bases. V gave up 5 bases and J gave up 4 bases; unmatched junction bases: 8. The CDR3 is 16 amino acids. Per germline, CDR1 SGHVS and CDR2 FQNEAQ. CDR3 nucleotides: TGTGCCAGCAGCGTGCTATCTAGCGGGGGTTACAATGAGCAGTTCTTC. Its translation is CASSVLSSGGYNEQFF.

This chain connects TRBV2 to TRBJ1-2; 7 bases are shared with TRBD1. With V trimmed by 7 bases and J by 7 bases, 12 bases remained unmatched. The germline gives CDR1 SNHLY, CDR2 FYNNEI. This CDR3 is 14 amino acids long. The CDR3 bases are TGTGCCAGCAAGGGCCCGACAGGGCTTATTGGCTACACCTTC. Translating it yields CASKGPTGLIGYTF.

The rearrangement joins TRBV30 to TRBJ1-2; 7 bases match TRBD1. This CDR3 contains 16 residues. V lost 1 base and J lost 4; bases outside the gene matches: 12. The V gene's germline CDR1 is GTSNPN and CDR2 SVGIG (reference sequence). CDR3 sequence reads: CAWSEYRGARLYGYTF. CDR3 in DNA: TGTGCCTGGAGTGAATACAGGGGCGCGCGGCTCTATGGCTACACCTTC.

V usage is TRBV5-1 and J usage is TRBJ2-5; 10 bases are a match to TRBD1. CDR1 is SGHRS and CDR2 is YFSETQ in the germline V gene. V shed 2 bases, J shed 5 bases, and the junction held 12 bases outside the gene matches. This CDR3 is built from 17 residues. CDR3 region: CASSFSGTGVIGETQYF. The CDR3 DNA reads TGCGCCAGCAGCTTTTCTGGGACAGGGGTTATTGGGGAGACCCAGTACTTC.

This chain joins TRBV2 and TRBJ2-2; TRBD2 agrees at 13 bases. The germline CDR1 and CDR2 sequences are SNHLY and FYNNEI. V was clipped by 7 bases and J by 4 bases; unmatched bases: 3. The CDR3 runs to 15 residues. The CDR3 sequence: CASKLAGGPTGELFF. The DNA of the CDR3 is TGTGCCAGCAAACTAGCGGGGGGGCCCACCGGGGAGCTGTTTTTT.

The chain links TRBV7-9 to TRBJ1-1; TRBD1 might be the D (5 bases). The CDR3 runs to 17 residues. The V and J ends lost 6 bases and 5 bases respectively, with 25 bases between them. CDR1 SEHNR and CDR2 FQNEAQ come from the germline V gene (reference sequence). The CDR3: CASSPGGARAQRTEAFF. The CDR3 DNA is TGTGCCAGCAGTCCCGGTGGGGCCAGGGCGCAAAGGACTGAAGCTTTCTTT.